Sequencing of this T cell receptor beta chain was carried out in a study of T cell repertoires in cytomegalovirus infection. As for the study in general: Matching HLA type and CMV infection were both indicated by public TCR beta signatures.

In TCRdb, the reads were re-called with MiXCR into one record per CDR3 protein. The top ten clones hold roughly 70% of a sample with about 110,000 distinct CDR3 sequences, about 40% of them seen once. The CDR3 consists of 15 residues. Germline V lookup: CDR1 MDHEN, CDR2 SYDVKM. Trimming removed 5 bases from V and 7 bases from J; junction bases left unmatched: 10. Study observations and caveats: CMV-specific TCR beta clonotypes restricted by HLA-C dominated the ex vivo response. Cumulative public TCR beta family frequency identified carriers of CMV plus the relevant HLA.

The table lists this clonotype with a count of one. Its target is unknown. The chain combines TRBV28 with TRBJ1-4; 7 bases fit TRBD1. The sequence was collected from a human donor in good health (CMV status not recorded). Some clones in this sample may be carry-over from other donors' samples. The sequenced sample was CD8+ T cells from cultured PBMCs, obtained from culture after CMV antigen stimulation. Here the CDR3 reads CASSLAGTEIEKLFF. CDR3 coding DNA: TGTGCCAGCAGTCTCGCCGGGACAGAAATTGAAAAACTGTTTTTT.